Listed below are T cell receptor beta chains from one sample, sequenced in a study of T cell responses to AZD1222 COVID-19 vaccine. Some clones are missing from TCRdb's copy, which holds only in-frame ones; the method was immunoSEQ multiplex PCR. Of 150,000 to 200,000 clones in the sample, approximately 90% were seen once. Sample: peripheral blood, taken on day 0 of AZD1222 vaccination. The receptors come from an adult in good health. Each CDR3 is given with its conserved first and last residue. The order of the fields is D gene, V gene, J gene, clone size, CDR3 DNA, CDR3 protein. D genes are given only for firm matches. The size field is filled for only some rows; it gives once, few, many or a size class.

NA	TRBV3-1/TRBV3-2	TRBJ1-1	few	TGTGCCAGCAGCCCAAAGGGGCTACGGATAGCTTTCTTT	CASSPKGLRIAFF
NA	TRBV11-2	TRBJ1-5	NA	TGTGCCAGCAGCTTAACACCAGATAGCAATCAGCCCCAGCATTTT	CASSLTPDSNQPQHF
NA	TRBV5-4	TRBJ1-4	NA	TGTGCCAGCAGCTTGGAATCGCAGGGCGCTAATGAAAAACTGTTTTTT	CASSLESQGANEKLFF
NA	TRBV4-1	TRBJ1-5	NA	TGCGCCAGCAGCCAAGATCGGGGAACCAATCAGCCCCAGCATTTT	CASSQDRGTNQPQHF
TRBD1	TRBV18	TRBJ1-3	NA	TGTGCCAGCTCACCCCGGGACAGGGGAAGAAACACCATATATTTT	CASSPRDRGRNTIYF
NA	TRBV9	TRBJ1-2	NA	TGTGCCAGCAGCCCCGCAGTGGGGAGCTATGGCTACACCTTC	CASSPAVGSYGYTF
NA	TRBV11-2	TRBJ1-4	NA	TGTGCCAGCAGCTTACCTCCACCCTCCGTCCTGTTTTTT	CASSLPPPSVLFF
NA	TRBV7-3	TRBJ2-5	NA	TGTGCCAGCGGGCCCCAGGGGAGGGGGGAGACCCAGTACTTC	CASGPQGRGETQYF
NA	TRBV7-2	TRBJ2-2	NA	TGTGCCAGCAGCTTAAGGATAGGATACACCGGGGAGCTGTTTTTT	CASSLRIGYTGELFF
TRBD2	TRBV4-1	TRBJ2-3	NA	TGCGCCAGCAGCCAAGATGGCGGGGGGGCATCCGATACGCAGTATTTT	CASSQDGGGASDTQYF
NA	TRBV7-8	TRBJ2-7	NA	TGTGCCAGCAGCTTTTGGGGCTACGAGCAGTACTTC	CASSFWGYEQYF
TRBD1	TRBV18	TRBJ2-5	NA	TGTGCCAGCTCAGCTGCGACAGGGAATCAAGAGACCCAGTACTTC	CASSAATGNQETQYF
NA	TRBV19	TRBJ2-7	NA	TGTGCCAGTAGTATCTTGGGGGGCTCCTACGAGCAGTACTTC	CASSILGGSYEQYF
NA	TRBV19	TRBJ2-7	NA	TGTGCCAGTAGTATGGGGGCAGGTGCACTCTACGAGCAGTACTTC	CASSMGAGALYEQYF
NA	TRBV7-2	TRBJ2-7	once	TGTGCCAGCAGCTTAGATCCCCTAACCTACGAGCAGTACTTC	CASSLDPLTYEQYF
TRBD1	TRBV6-5	TRBJ1-4	NA	TGTGCCAGCAGTCGGGACAGGGGGCGCGGTGAAAAACTGTTTTTT	CASSRDRGRGEKLFF
TRBD1	TRBV5-4	TRBJ2-7	NA	TGTGCCAGCACGGGACAGGGTGGCCACGAGCAGTACTTC	CASTGQGGHEQYF
NA	TRBV7-9	TRBJ1-3	NA	TGTGCCAGCAGCTTCCTTGGTGCGGACACCATATATTTT	CASSFLGADTIYF
NA	TRBV27	TRBJ1-2	NA	TGTGCCAGCAGTACTTCCGGGACCTACACTAACTATGGCTACACCTTC	CASSTSGTYTNYGYTF
NA	TRBV12-3/TRBV12-4	TRBJ1-1	NA	TGTGCCAGCAGTTCGGACACTCACACTGAAGCTTTCTTT	CASSSDTHTEAFF
NA	TRBV20-1	TRBJ2-5	NA	TGCAGTGCTAGTCTCCCTTCGGGGACCCAGTACTTC	CSASLPSGTQYF
NA	TRBV6-5	TRBJ1-1	NA	TGTGCCAGCATCGACAGTTACACTGAAGCTTTCTTT	CASIDSYTEAFF
NA	TRBV19	TRBJ1-5	NA	TGTGCCAGTAGTATGGGGCGACAGAGCAATCAGCCCCAGCATTTT	CASSMGRQSNQPQHF
TRBD1	TRBV9	TRBJ1-2	NA	TGTGCCAGCAGCCTTCTTGGGGACAGCCTGGGCTACACCTTC	CASSLLGDSLGYTF
TRBD2	TRBV6-6	TRBJ2-1	NA	TGTGCCAGCAGTCACGGGACTAGCGGGGACTTCTACAATGAGCAGTTCTTC	CASSHGTSGDFYNEQFF
NA	TRBV21-1	TRBJ2-7	NA	TGTGCCAGCAGCAAAGGGGGTGACAGGGGGCAAGGCGAGCAGTACTTC	CASSKGGDRGQGEQYF
NA	TRBV29-1	TRBJ1-5	NA	TGCAGCGTTGCCGACGCTCACGGAGGAATCAATCAGCCCCAGCATTTT	CSVADAHGGINQPQHF
TRBD1	TRBV6-5	TRBJ1-2	NA	TGTGCCAGCAGCTCTCGGACAGGGGGCGCGAATGGCTACACCTTC	CASSSRTGGANGYTF
NA	TRBV11-1	TRBJ1-2	NA	TGTGCCAGCAGCTTGTCCGGGGATGGCTACACCTTC	CASSLSGDGYTF
NA	TRBV24-1	TRBJ2-1	NA	TGTGCCACCAGTGATTCTCACTCCGCATGGGGGTCGAGTGAGCAGTTCTTC	CATSDSHSAWGSSEQFF
TRBD1	TRBV5-1	TRBJ2-3	NA	TGCGCCAGCATGAGGGACAGCCAAATCACAGATACGCAGTATTTT	CASMRDSQITDTQYF
NA	TRBV3-1/TRBV3-2	TRBJ1-5	NA	TGTGCCAGCAGCCAGGGGGTTAAGCAGCCCCAGCATTTT	CASSQGVKQPQHF